A selection of T cell receptor beta chains follows, all from one sample in a study of CD8 T cells in ankylosing spondylitis. From the 5' RACE reads, TCRdb called clonotypes with MiXCR, one entry per CDR3 protein. The sample yields 670,000 or so distinct CDR3 sequences, 15% to 20% seen once. The material sequenced was blood, either unsorted or a sorted T cell fraction (not recorded which). The receptors originated from a male donor with ankylosing spondylitis. Each CDR3 is given with its conserved first and last residue. Each record gives: CDR3 protein, CDR3 DNA, J gene, clone size, V gene, D gene. D genes are given only for firm matches. Clone size is given for some rows only: seen once, a few or many times, or a class if the clone is expanded.

CDR3 protein: CAVEGTANEQFF; CDR3 DNA: TGTGCCGTTGAAGGGACCGCCAATGAGCAGTTCTTC; J gene: TRBJ2-1; clone size: -; V gene: TRBV19; D gene: -
CDR3 protein: CASSLEIGGPHEQYF; CDR3 DNA: TGTGCCAGCAGTTTGGAAATCGGGGGGCCCCACGAGCAGTACTTC; J gene: TRBJ2-7; clone size: -; V gene: TRBV12-3/TRBV12-4; D gene: -
CDR3 protein: CASSSTRDGYTF; CDR3 DNA: TGTGCCAGCAGCTCAACAAGGGATGGCTACACCTTC; J gene: TRBJ1-2; clone size: few; V gene: TRBV9; D gene: -
CDR3 protein: CASSQKDLFSGNTIYF; CDR3 DNA: TGCGCCAGCAGCCAAAAGGACCTCTTCTCTGGAAACACCATATATTTT; J gene: TRBJ1-3; clone size: few; V gene: TRBV4-1; D gene: -
CDR3 protein: CASKNRGRVNQPQHF; CDR3 DNA: TGTGCCAGCAAAAACAGGGGGAGGGTCAATCAGCCCCAGCATTTT; J gene: TRBJ1-5; clone size: -; V gene: TRBV27; D gene: TRBD1
CDR3 protein: CASSMGWGYNEQFF; CDR3 DNA: TGCGCCAGCAGCATGGGTTGGGGGTACAATGAGCAGTTCTTC; J gene: TRBJ2-1; clone size: few; V gene: TRBV5-1; D gene: -
CDR3 protein: CGTSRDPPYRGVNEQFF; CDR3 DNA: TGTGGCACCAGCAGAGACCCCCCTTATCGGGGAGTGAATGAGCAGTTCTTC; J gene: TRBJ2-1; clone size: -; V gene: TRBV15; D gene: -
CDR3 protein: CATSAFGNAEAFF; CDR3 DNA: TGTGCCACCAGTGCGTTCGGGAACGCTGAAGCTTTCTTT; J gene: TRBJ1-1; clone size: -; V gene: TRBV24-1; D gene: -
CDR3 protein: CASSAQPGRKLHNEQFF; CDR3 DNA: TGTGCCAGCAGCGCCCAACCGGGACGGAAACTTCACAATGAGCAGTTCTTC; J gene: TRBJ2-1; clone size: few; V gene: TRBV7-3; D gene: -
CDR3 protein: CASSGRTGEYEQYF; CDR3 DNA: TGTGCCAGCAGTGGAAGGACAGGGGAGTACGAGCAGTACTTC; J gene: TRBJ2-7; clone size: -; V gene: TRBV6-1; D gene: TRBD1
CDR3 protein: CASSLVFRDNEQFF; CDR3 DNA: TGTGCCAGCAGCTTGGTGTTTCGGGACAATGAGCAGTTCTTC; J gene: TRBJ2-1; clone size: -; V gene: TRBV5-4; D gene: -
CDR3 protein: CASSKTGLAVYNEQFF; CDR3 DNA: TGTGCCAGCAGCAAAACAGGGTTGGCGGTATACAATGAGCAGTTCTTC; J gene: TRBJ2-1; clone size: -; V gene: TRBV9; D gene: -
CDR3 protein: CASSLMGGQGLFPSGANVLTF; CDR3 DNA: TGTGCCAGCAGCTTGATGGGGGGACAGGGACTATTCCCCTCTGGGGCCAACGTCCTGACTTTC; J gene: TRBJ2-6; clone size: few; V gene: TRBV11-2; D gene: TRBD1
CDR3 protein: CASSLGILNTEAFF; CDR3 DNA: TGCGCCAGCAGCTTGGGGATCCTGAACACTGAAGCTTTCTTT; J gene: TRBJ1-1; clone size: -; V gene: TRBV5-1; D gene: -
CDR3 protein: CASSGSGIYNSPLHF; CDR3 DNA: TGTGCCAGCAGTGGCTCGGGGATTTATAATTCACCCCTCCACTTT; J gene: TRBJ1-6; clone size: -; V gene: TRBV6-1; D gene: -
CDR3 protein: CASSSWGLAGDQETQYF; CDR3 DNA: TGCGCCAGCAGCTCCTGGGGACTAGCGGGGGACCAAGAGACCCAGTACTTC; J gene: TRBJ2-5; clone size: -; V gene: TRBV5-1; D gene: TRBD2
CDR3 protein: CASISTGVNTEAFF; CDR3 DNA: TGTGCCAGCATTTCAACAGGGGTGAACACTGAAGCTTTCTTT; J gene: TRBJ1-1; clone size: few; V gene: TRBV2; D gene: TRBD1
CDR3 protein: CASSPSSDTYNEQFF; CDR3 DNA: TGTGCCAGCTCACCTTCATCGGACACGTACAATGAGCAGTTCTTC; J gene: TRBJ2-1; clone size: many; V gene: TRBV18; D gene: -
CDR3 protein: CSARTPRLAGYTGELFF; CDR3 DNA: TGCAGTGCTAGAACCCCTAGGCTAGCGGGATACACCGGGGAGCTGTTTTTT; J gene: TRBJ2-2; clone size: -; V gene: TRBV20-1; D gene: TRBD2
CDR3 protein: CASSFRLAGEKETQYF; CDR3 DNA: TGTGCCAGCAGTTTCCGACTAGCGGGAGAAAAGGAGACCCAGTACTTC; J gene: TRBJ2-5; clone size: -; V gene: TRBV6-2/TRBV6-3; D gene: TRBD2
CDR3 protein: CASNPTDSPTQYF; CDR3 DNA: TGTGCCAGCAACCCGACGGACAGCCCGACCCAGTACTTC; J gene: TRBJ2-5; clone size: -; V gene: TRBV6-6; D gene: -
CDR3 protein: CASRSEGAVGTEAFF; CDR3 DNA: TGCGCCAGCAGGAGCGAGGGGGCGGTAGGGACTGAAGCTTTCTTT; J gene: TRBJ1-1; clone size: few; V gene: TRBV5-1; D gene: TRBD1
CDR3 protein: CSVEEGQGRLEQYF; CDR3 DNA: TGCAGCGTTGAAGAGGGACAGGGCCGGCTCGAGCAGTACTTC; J gene: TRBJ2-7; clone size: -; V gene: TRBV29-1; D gene: TRBD1
CDR3 protein: CASSPGTSGLYEQYF; CDR3 DNA: TGTGCCAGCTCCCCCGGGACTAGCGGCCTCTACGAGCAGTACTTC; J gene: TRBJ2-7; clone size: few; V gene: TRBV18; D gene: TRBD2
CDR3 protein: CASKRGVPGNTIYF; CDR3 DNA: TGTGCCAGCAAAAGGGGCGTACCTGGAAACACCATATATTTT; J gene: TRBJ1-3; clone size: few; V gene: TRBV12-3/TRBV12-4; D gene: -
CDR3 protein: CASSRDRSPNTEAFF; CDR3 DNA: TGTGCCAGCAGTCGGGACAGAAGCCCGAACACTGAAGCTTTCTTT; J gene: TRBJ1-1; clone size: few; V gene: TRBV25-1; D gene: TRBD1
CDR3 protein: CASSGGYGYTF; CDR3 DNA: TGTGCCAGCAGTGGAGGCTATGGCTACACCTTC; J gene: TRBJ1-2; clone size: many; V gene: TRBV27; D gene: -
CDR3 protein: CSAREGLAGLEQYF; CDR3 DNA: TGCAGTGCTCGAGAGGGACTAGCGGGATTAGAGCAGTACTTC; J gene: TRBJ2-7; clone size: -; V gene: TRBV20-1; D gene: TRBD2
CDR3 protein: CASRRGAGTNTEAFF; CDR3 DNA: TGCGCCAGCAGACGGGGGGCAGGGACGAACACTGAAGCTTTCTTT; J gene: TRBJ1-1; clone size: -; V gene: TRBV5-1; D gene: -
CDR3 protein: CASSKLAGYHEQYF; CDR3 DNA: TGTGCCAGCAGCAAACTAGCGGGGTATCACGAGCAGTACTTC; J gene: TRBJ2-7; clone size: -; V gene: TRBV7-2; D gene: TRBD2
CDR3 protein: CASSRQGENYGYTF; CDR3 DNA: TGTGCCAGCAGTAGACAGGGAGAGAACTATGGCTACACCTTC; J gene: TRBJ1-2; clone size: many; V gene: TRBV12-3/TRBV12-4; D gene: TRBD1
CDR3 protein: CSARFLDSNTEAFF; CDR3 DNA: TGCAGTGCTAGATTTTTGGACAGTAACACTGAAGCTTTCTTT; J gene: TRBJ1-1; clone size: -; V gene: TRBV20-1; D gene: -
CDR3 protein: CASSRQGSEQFF; CDR3 DNA: TGCGCCAGCAGCCGACAGGGGAGTGAGCAGTTCTTC; J gene: TRBJ2-1; clone size: -; V gene: TRBV5-1; D gene: TRBD1
CDR3 protein: CASSSSGLAGGYNEQFF; CDR3 DNA: TGTGCCAGCAGCAGTAGCGGACTAGCGGGAGGGTACAATGAGCAGTTCTTC; J gene: TRBJ2-1; clone size: few; V gene: TRBV7-2; D gene: TRBD2
CDR3 protein: CAISELGQTSTDTQYF; CDR3 DNA: TGTGCCATCAGTGAGTTAGGACAGACAAGCACAGATACGCAGTATTTT; J gene: TRBJ2-3; clone size: few; V gene: TRBV10-3; D gene: -
CDR3 protein: CSVGQGGGYGYTF; CDR3 DNA: TGCAGCGTTGGTCAGGGAGGCGGCTATGGCTACACCTTC; J gene: TRBJ1-2; clone size: few; V gene: TRBV29-1; D gene: -
CDR3 protein: CASSYYLGGGFYNEQFF; CDR3 DNA: TGTGCCAGCAGTTACTATTTAGGTGGGGGGTTCTACAATGAGCAGTTCTTC; J gene: TRBJ2-1; clone size: -; V gene: TRBV6-2/TRBV6-3; D gene: -
CDR3 protein: CSATLRTGGSYEQYF; CDR3 DNA: TGCAGTGCCACTTTGAGAACAGGCGGGTCCTACGAGCAGTACTTC; J gene: TRBJ2-7; clone size: many; V gene: TRBV20-1; D gene: -
CDR3 protein: CASSHLDRVDYGYTF; CDR3 DNA: TGTGCCAGCAGCCACCTTGACAGGGTGGACTATGGCTACACCTTC; J gene: TRBJ1-2; clone size: many; V gene: TRBV12-3/TRBV12-4; D gene: TRBD1
CDR3 protein: CASSSPPSEAFF; CDR3 DNA: TGTGCCAGCAGCTCACCTCCAAGTGAAGCTTTCTTT; J gene: TRBJ1-1; clone size: few; V gene: TRBV7-6; D gene: -
CDR3 protein: CASSVTGLTEAFF; CDR3 DNA: TGCGCCAGCAGCGTTACAGGTCTCACTGAAGCTTTCTTT; J gene: TRBJ1-1; clone size: -; V gene: TRBV5-1; D gene: -
CDR3 protein: CASSRGEFSGANVLTF; CDR3 DNA: TGCGCCAGCAGTAGGGGAGAATTCTCTGGGGCCAACGTCCTGACTTTC; J gene: TRBJ2-6; clone size: -; V gene: TRBV5-1; D gene: -
CDR3 protein: CATSRPEASWAEQYF; CDR3 DNA: TGTGCCACCAGCAGACCAGAGGCCAGCTGGGCGGAGCAGTACTTC; J gene: TRBJ2-7; clone size: -; V gene: TRBV15; D gene: -
CDR3 protein: CASSEVGYSPLHF; CDR3 DNA: TGTGCCAGCAGTGAAGTGGGGTATTCACCCCTCCACTTT; J gene: TRBJ1-6; clone size: few; V gene: TRBV25-1; D gene: -
CDR3 protein: CASSKGQGASLDGYTF; CDR3 DNA: TGCGCCAGCAGCAAAGGACAGGGGGCGAGTTTGGATGGCTACACCTTC; J gene: TRBJ1-2; clone size: -; V gene: TRBV5-1; D gene: TRBD1
CDR3 protein: CASSLALGPNSPLHF; CDR3 DNA: TGTGCCAGCAGCTTAGCACTGGGGCCGAATTCACCCCTCCACTTT; J gene: TRBJ1-6; clone size: -; V gene: TRBV7-9; D gene: -
CDR3 protein: CASSQDRLGRGGIYEQYF; CDR3 DNA: TGCGCCAGCAGCCAAGATCGATTGGGTAGGGGGGGTATCTACGAGCAGTACTTC; J gene: TRBJ2-7; clone size: -; V gene: TRBV4-3; D gene: -
CDR3 protein: CASSYPPGTGAANEQFF; CDR3 DNA: TGTGCCAGCAGTTACCCGCCTGGGACAGGGGCGGCCAATGAGCAGTTCTTC; J gene: TRBJ2-1; clone size: few; V gene: TRBV6-2/TRBV6-3; D gene: TRBD1
CDR3 protein: CASSSSAGQGFNGYTF; CDR3 DNA: TGCGCCAGCAGCTCTAGTGCGGGACAGGGGTTCAATGGCTACACCTTC; J gene: TRBJ1-2; clone size: few; V gene: TRBV5-1; D gene: TRBD1
CDR3 protein: CASSPVGRGYEQYF; CDR3 DNA: TGTGCCAGCTCACCGGTCGGGAGGGGCTACGAGCAGTACTTC; J gene: TRBJ2-7; clone size: many; V gene: TRBV18; D gene: TRBD2
CDR3 protein: CASRLTSGLPGEQYF; CDR3 DNA: TGTGCCAGCAGACTAACTAGCGGCCTCCCCGGGGAGCAGTACTTC; J gene: TRBJ2-7; clone size: few; V gene: TRBV27; D gene: TRBD2
CDR3 protein: CASSLTIYEQYF; CDR3 DNA: TGTGCCAGCAGTTTGACGATCTACGAGCAGTACTTC; J gene: TRBJ2-7; clone size: -; V gene: TRBV28; D gene: -
CDR3 protein: CASADSYPNTEAFF; CDR3 DNA: TGTGCTAGTGCGGACTCCTATCCGAACACTGAAGCTTTCTTT; J gene: TRBJ1-1; clone size: -; V gene: TRBV12-5; D gene: -
CDR3 protein: CASSFQPASSYEQYF; CDR3 DNA: TGTGCCAGCAGTTTTCAACCGGCCAGCTCCTACGAGCAGTACTTC; J gene: TRBJ2-7; clone size: few; V gene: TRBV25-1; D gene: -
CDR3 protein: CAHSGGWETQYF; CDR3 DNA: TGTGCCCACTCAGGGGGCTGGGAGACCCAGTACTTC; J gene: TRBJ2-5; clone size: -; V gene: TRBV28; D gene: TRBD1
CDR3 protein: CASSPGDYGYTF; CDR3 DNA: TGTGCCAGCAGCCCGGGGGACTATGGCTACACCTTC; J gene: TRBJ1-2; clone size: many; V gene: TRBV5-1; D gene: -
CDR3 protein: CASSPGQFPPDNEQFF; CDR3 DNA: TGCGCCAGCAGCCCTGGACAGTTCCCACCCGACAATGAGCAGTTCTTC; J gene: TRBJ2-1; clone size: few; V gene: TRBV4-3; D gene: -
CDR3 protein: CASSELGPPGEAFF; CDR3 DNA: TGTGCCAGCTCAGAATTGGGGCCGCCTGGTGAAGCTTTCTTT; J gene: TRBJ1-1; clone size: few; V gene: TRBV18; D gene: -